The source of this T cell receptor (beta chain) is a study of shared clonotypes between healthy human individuals. Comment on this clone: The antigen is undetermined.

Study-wide points: Among several donors, about 4.6% of naive CD4 clonotypes were found in common. The generation probabilities recorded for non-shared clonotypes fell below those of clonotypes shared by all four donors.

Naive-designated CD8 cells lacked CD45RO, were positively enriched for CCR7, and omitted terminally differentiated effector memory CD45RA+ cells. Per sorted-subset replicate PCR, input was around 200 ng DNA, representing 30,000 to 35,000 T cell genomes. The data were produced by immunoSEQ multiplex PCR, yet TCRdb's version contains in-frame clones alone and is incomplete. The table lists more than 2 million clones, roughly 95% of them singletons, with under 2% in the top ten. The receptor was derived from a man younger than 30 in good health. Some clones in this sample may be carry-over from other donors' samples. The sample consisted of naive CD8+ T cells from PBMCs.

DNA for the CDR3: TGTGCCAGCCGTTCCCAACAGGGTAGTATCTACGAGCAGTACTTC. This translates into CASRSQQGSIYEQYF. This chain uses TRBV6-5 with TRBJ2-5, with a tentative D call TRBD1 (6 bases). The last part of the DNA fits TRBJ2-7 better; the J call may be wrong. Germline CDR1 and CDR2: MNHEY and SVGAGI. The length of the CDR3 is 15 residues.